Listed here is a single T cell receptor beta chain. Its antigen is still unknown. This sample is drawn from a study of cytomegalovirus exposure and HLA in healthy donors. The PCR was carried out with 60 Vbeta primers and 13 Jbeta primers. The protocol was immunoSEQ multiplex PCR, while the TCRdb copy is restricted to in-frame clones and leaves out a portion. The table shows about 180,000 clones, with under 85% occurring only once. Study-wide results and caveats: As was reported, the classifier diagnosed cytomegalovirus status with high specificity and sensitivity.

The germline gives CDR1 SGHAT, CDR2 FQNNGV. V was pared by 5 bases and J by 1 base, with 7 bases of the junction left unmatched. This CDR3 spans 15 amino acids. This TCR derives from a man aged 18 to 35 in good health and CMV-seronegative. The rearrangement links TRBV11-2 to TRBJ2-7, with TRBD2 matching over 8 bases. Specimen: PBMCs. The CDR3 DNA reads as TGTGCCAGCAGCCCAGGGACTAGTCGGTCCTACGAGCAGTACTTC. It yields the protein CASSPGTSRSYEQYF.